This T cell receptor (beta chain) stems from a study of cytomegalovirus exposure and HLA in healthy donors. Regarding the study as a whole: TCR beta sequences numbering under 20,000 were associated with HLA alleles at 0.05 false discovery rate in a later analysis.

Amplification used 60 Vbeta primers and 13 Jbeta primers. Sequenced by immunoSEQ multiplex PCR; TCRdb stores in-frame clones only, minus some. This sample has approximately 180,000 clones, with around four fifths found just once. Points on this clone: Its antigen is unidentified.

Specimen: PBMCs. The clonotype comes from a woman aged 45-65 years in good health and CMV-seropositive.

DNA for the CDR3: TGTGCCAGCAGCACAACCGGGACTAGCGGGGGCGAGCAGTACTTC. It translates to CASSTTGTSGGEQYF. V gene TRBV7-3 combines with J gene TRBJ2-7, with 14 bases identical to TRBD2. The V gene's germline CDR1 is SGHTA and CDR2 FQGTGA. The CDR3 extends over 15 amino acids. With 5 bases clipped from V and 6 bases from J, the junction kept 6 bases outside the gene matches.